The 12 T cell receptor beta chains presented below share a single source sample, sequenced in a study of shared clonotypes between healthy human individuals. Terminally differentiated effector memory CD45RA+ cells were excluded from the naive CD8 cells, which were CD45RO-negative and positively selected for CCR7. The protocol was immunoSEQ multiplex PCR, while the TCRdb copy is restricted to in-frame clones and leaves out a portion. The sample lists around 560,000 clones; approximately 95% were seen once. Sequencing was done on a sample of naive CD8+ T cells sorted from blood. The receptor source for this set is a woman between 25 and 40 years old in good health.

V usage is TRBV10-1 and J usage is TRBJ1-2, with a tentative D call TRBD1 (5 bases). The ends were cut back, 5 bases at V and 4 bases at J, with 29 bases in the middle. Germline lookup yields CDR1 WNHNN and CDR2 SYGVQD (reference sequence). This CDR3 spans 19 amino acids. DNA of the CDR3: TGCGCCAGCAGTCTCACCACTATTAGAAGGGACCTTGCACCCTATGGCTACACCTTC. Amino acids: CASSLTTIRRDLAPYGYTF.

This chain uses TRBV27 with TRBJ1-5, with 7 nucleotides matching TRBD1. The CDR3 is 15 residues long. Germline-derived CDR1 and CDR2 are MNHEY and SMNVEV (reference sequence). J gave up 7 bases and V 4 bases, and 10 bases lay outside the gene matches. In DNA form, the CDR3 reads TGTGCCAGCAGTTCCGACAGGGTCGGTGGCCAGCCCCAGCATTTT. Its protein product is CASSSDRVGGQPQHF.

The gene calls are TRBV30 and TRBJ2-1; 12 bases map to TRBD2. The CDR3 covers 17 residues. CDR1 and CDR2 from the germline V gene are GTSNPN and SVGIG (reference sequence). V gave up 0 bases and J gave up 12 bases; unmatched junction bases: 15. This CDR3 is CAWSVGLAGGPGGSQFF. In DNA, the CDR3 is TGTGCCTGGAGTGTAGGGCTAGCGGGAGGGCCCGGGGGTTCGCAGTTCTTC.

The chain is built from TRBV5-1 and TRBJ2-7; 10 bases agree with TRBD2. Trimming removed 3 bases from V and 7 bases from J; junction bases left unmatched: 13. The V gene's germline CDR1 is SGHRS and CDR2 YFSETQ. The length of the CDR3 is 16 residues. CDR3 sequence: CASSSALGLAGEEQYF. The DNA of the CDR3 is TGCGCCAGCAGCTCCGCTTTAGGGCTAGCGGGAGAAGAGCAGTACTTC.

This chain uses TRBV6-5 with TRBJ2-2; 12 positions match TRBD2. The ends lost 7 bases at V and 7 bases at J; junction bases unmatched: 7. In germline, CDR1 is MNHEY, CDR2 SVGAGI. The CDR3 covers 15 residues. CDR3 sequence: CASMPLAGGVGELFF. The CDR3 coding sequence is TGTGCCAGCATGCCGCTAGCGGGAGGGGTCGGGGAGCTGTTTTTT.

CDR3 sequence: CASNPMGGSSYNEQFF. As DNA, the CDR3 is TGTGCCAGTAACCCAATGGGGGGGAGCTCCTACAATGAGCAGTTCTTC. The chain recombines TRBV19 with TRBJ2-1; 7 nucleotides agree with TRBD2. Germline trimming cut 7 bases from V and 0 bases from J; bases unmatched to any gene: 9. Germline-derived CDR1 and CDR2 are LNHDA and SQIVND (reference sequence). The CDR3 totals 16 residues.

Points on this clone: Additional DNA sequences in this sample encode the identical CDR3. This chain joins TRBV5-4 and TRBJ1-2, with D maybe TRBD1 (5 bases). V lost 4 bases to trimming and J lost 3 bases, with 7 bases between them. The CDR3 length is 12 residues. Germline V CDR1 and CDR2: SGHNT, YYREEE (reference sequence). Here the CDR3 DNA reads TGTGCCAGCAGCCTGGGACACTATGGCTACACCTTC. It encodes CASSLGHYGYTF.

This chain connects TRBV27 to TRBJ2-5, with 10 bases matching TRBD1. The end of the DNA fits TRBJ2-7 better, so the J call may be wrong. The CDR3 has 17 residues. The germline gives CDR1 MNHEY, CDR2 SMNVEV (reference sequence). CDR3 sequence (DNA): TGTGCCAGCAGTTTAGCTTTCCCCGGACAGGGGGTTTACGAGCAGTACTTC. Its protein is CASSLAFPGQGVYEQYF.

The rearrangement uses TRBV28 and TRBJ2-3; TRBD2 agrees at 8 bases. The CDR3 consists of 15 residues. The V and J ends lost 9 bases and 4 bases, in that order; junction bases with no gene match: 12. Germline CDR1 and CDR2: MDHEN and SYDVKM. As DNA, the CDR3 is TGTGCCAGTCAAGACGGGACTAGTACGCCAGATACGCAGTATTTT. It encodes CASQDGTSTPDTQYF.

The V gene is TRBV19, the J gene TRBJ1-5; TRBD1 is a possible D gene (5 bases). CDR1 and CDR2 from the germline V gene are LNHDA and SQIVND (reference sequence). There are 13 residues in the CDR3. V gave up 7 bases and J gave up 2 bases, with 9 bases separating them. Written as DNA, the CDR3 is TGTGCCAGTACCCCGACAGGCAATCAGCCCCAGCATTTT. Its translation: CASTPTGNQPQHF.

V gene TRBV28 combines with J gene TRBJ2-3, with TRBD1 as a possible D gene (5 bases). V dropped 3 bases and J dropped 2 bases, with 12 bases sitting between them. The germline CDR1 and CDR2 sequences are MDHEN and SYDVKM. The CDR3 contains 15 residues. The CDR3 DNA reads as TGTGCCAGCAGTTTCCAGGGATTGTCCACAGATACGCAGTATTTT. It specifies CASSFQGLSTDTQYF.

The chain carries TRBV14 and TRBJ2-2; D remains unclear. Germline CDR1 SGHDN, CDR2 FVKESK. Trimming took 0 bases from V and 0 from J, leaving 8 bases between them. The CDR3 totals 16 residues. The CDR3 DNA reads TGTGCCAGCAGCCAAGACAGCGCCGCGAACACCGGGGAGCTGTTTTTT. The encoded protein is CASSQDSAANTGELFF.